The rows below give T cell receptor beta chains drawn from one sample of a study of shared T cell receptors in the human thymus. Repertoires were generated with immunoSEQ multiplex PCR, while TCRdb's copy carries only in-frame clones and drops some. The data contain some 640,000 clones, roughly 86% of them singletons. This sample also appeared in a second study, on human thymus T cells.

Sequencing was performed on thymocytes. Receptor source: a boy under two years old with a congenital heart defect. Both conserved end residues are trimmed from each CDR3.

V gene | CDR3 protein
TRBV19 | ASSTGQGHSPLH
TRBV14 | ASSQGWASTDTQY
TRBV5-6 | ASRRDTRDYEQY
TRBV25-1 | ATTGTGYGYT
TRBV4-3 | ASSQVGGPQETQY
TRBV4-3 | ASSQDLRGHGYT
TRBV11-2 | ASSPTGEQSGNTIY
TRBV4-1 | ASSQEPRGFPVYQPQH
TRBV9 | ASSHGGTSTEAF
TRBV6-5 | ASSHDFKETQY
TRBV5-6 | ASSLGGSSYEQY
TRBV27 | ASRQYNQPQH
TRBV4-1 | ASSHKSGRTYGYT
TRBV18 | ASSPLDRGNIMNTEAF
TRBV7-2 | ASSSRTDSYEQY
TRBV20-1 | SGGLPVEQY
TRBV9 | ASSGDRVNIQY
TRBV28 | ASSPPSGGVSYEQY
TRBV13 | ASSYSKGDSGCYEQY
TRBV7-9 | ASSWTTGGRYEQY
TRBV25-1 | ASRAWTSGSYNEQF
TRBV7-8 | ASRGSRDLEPAPPYEQY
TRBV4-1 | ASSQVSRQETEAF
TRBV14 | ASSPRQGERDLNTEAF
TRBV15 | ATSRHPNRGTEAF
TRBV27 | ASSSYPSSSPPYTQY
TRBV10-3 | AISESGFWEF
TRBV7-8 | ASSPGTVYYNEQF
TRBV7-2 | ASSHWTESYEQY
TRBV28 | ASSPKPQGYEQY
TRBV6-1 | ASSVPGTDNEQF
TRBV4-3 | ASSQDRRGGNNEQF
TRBV11-2 | ASSLSLRNSPLH
TRBV18 | ASSTRGDRGGNQPQH
TRBV6-6 | ASSSRQEINYGYT
TRBV7-8 | ASSGMGQGQEKLF
TRBV9 | ASSGPLSGMTDTQY
TRBV28 | ASSLAGSTNEKLF
TRBV27 | ASSPTGLPNTGELF
TRBV28 | ASSFGQGITEAF
TRBV19 | ASSLETGGNQPQH
TRBV19 | ASSPTDPGNQPQH
TRBV5-4 | ASSFGQGFYNSPLH
TRBV18 | ASSPPQYRDSYNEQF
TRBV13 | ASSPTRRVGSEQY
TRBV7-6 | ASSLSEVLLGTEAF
TRBV29-1 | SVADRGPNTEAF
TRBV20-1 | SATSTDTQY
TRBV10-3 | AISVVAGDVWETQY
TRBV25-1 | ASSESDRGSNQPQH
TRBV10-3 | AISEGRAGPGEAF
TRBV12-2 | ASRRAQVSVYIQY
TRBV2 | ASSEAIAGDTLTQY